The 2 T cell receptor beta chains below were found in one sample sequenced in a study of Ad26.COV2.S vaccination and SARS-CoV-2 variants. Repertoires were generated with immunoSEQ multiplex PCR, while TCRdb's copy carries only in-frame clones and drops some. In the table there are about 480,000 clones, roughly 89% of which are singletons. The treatment: around 19 received Ad26.COV2.S at low or high dose, single or two shots; five or six received placebo; per-sample allocation not given. After the first vaccine or placebo injection, samples were drawn on day 63. The sequencing here drew on peripheral blood, taken in a trial of Ad26.COV2.S vaccine versus placebo. The receptors here all came from a person between 18 and 59 years old who received the Ad26.COV2.S COVID-19 vaccine or a placebo.

The V and J genes are TRBV19 and TRBJ2-2; 13 bases line up with TRBD2. The germline V gene has CDR1 LNHDA and CDR2 SQIVND (reference sequence). Trimming at V came to 3 bases and at J to 4 bases, leaving 17 bases not matched to a gene. The CDR3 length is 21 residues. DNA of the CDR3: TGTGCCAGTAGTATTTCGTTCTGGGCACTAGCGGGAGGGCGGACCACCGGGGAGCTGTTTTTT. Protein product: CASSISFWALAGGRTTGELFF. Using reference TRBV19 and TRBJ2-2 for the parts outside the CDR3, the full variable domain is DGGITQSPKYLFRKEGQNVTLSCEQNLNHDAMYWYRQDPGQGLRLIYYSQIVNDFQKGDIAEGYSVSREKKESFPLTVTSAQKNPTAFYLCASSISFWALAGGRTTGELFFGEGSRLTVL.

This clone has just one count. V and J are TRBV27 and TRBJ1-5; the D is unclear. With 0 bases removed from V and 11 bases from J, the gap between germline ends came to 23 bases. The length of the CDR3 is 17 residues. CDR1 is MNHEY, CDR2 SMNVEV, per germline (reference sequence). CDR3: CASSLSPGPAGGLAQHF. The CDR3 DNA reads TGTGCCAGCAGTTTATCCCCTGGGCCGGCAGGCGGGCTGGCCCAGCATTTT.